Listed below are T cell receptor beta chains from one sample, sequenced in a study of shared clonotypes between healthy human individuals. Using immunoSEQ multiplex PCR, the repertoire was profiled, and TCRdb retains in-frame clones only, with some absent. The sample carries 2,500,000 or so clones, around 90% recorded once. The source material was naive CD4+ T cells from PBMCs. The origin of the receptors is a man aged 18 to 30 in good health. Some clones in this sample may be carry-over from other donors' samples. The CDR3 runs from the conserved cysteine through the conserved F or W. Each record gives: D gene, V gene, J gene, CDR3 DNA, CDR3 protein. The D gene is left open where the match is weak.

d_call: .
v_call: TRBV14
j_call: TRBJ2-7
cdr3_nt: TGTGCCAGCAGCGAGTTCGAGGGTCGGGGCGAGCAGTACTTC
cdr3_aa: CASSEFEGRGEQYF

d_call: .
v_call: TRBV5-4
j_call: TRBJ2-1
cdr3_nt: TGTGCCAGCAGCTTCCCGGGAAACTTCAATGAGCAGTTCTTC
cdr3_aa: CASSFPGNFNEQFF

d_call: TRBD1
v_call: TRBV18
j_call: TRBJ1-1
cdr3_nt: TGTGCCAGCTCAAGAGACAGGGCGTCGTACACTGAAGCTTTCTTT
cdr3_aa: CASSRDRASYTEAFF

d_call: .
v_call: TRBV30
j_call: TRBJ2-3
cdr3_nt: TGTGCCTGGAGTTCCGGCTTACCCCTCGGGGGCGCAGATACGCAGTATTTT
cdr3_aa: CAWSSGLPLGGADTQYF

d_call: TRBD1
v_call: TRBV5-6
j_call: TRBJ2-1
cdr3_nt: TGTGCCAGCAGCTTGGTTGGACAGGGGTCGGATGAGCAGTTCTTC
cdr3_aa: CASSLVGQGSDEQFF

d_call: .
v_call: TRBV2
j_call: TRBJ2-3
cdr3_nt: TGTGCCAGCAGTGAATCCTCAGATACGCAGTATTTT
cdr3_aa: CASSESSDTQYF

d_call: .
v_call: TRBV9
j_call: TRBJ2-5
cdr3_nt: TGTGCCAGCAGCGTAGTCGGGTCTCAAGAGACCCAGTACTTC
cdr3_aa: CASSVVGSQETQYF

d_call: TRBD2
v_call: TRBV28
j_call: TRBJ2-1
cdr3_nt: TGTGCCAGCACCCTAGCGGGAGGCCCAATAAATGAGCAGTTCTTC
cdr3_aa: CASTLAGGPINEQFF

d_call: .
v_call: TRBV5-1
j_call: TRBJ2-7
cdr3_nt: TGCGCCAGCAGCTCGCGGGGTCAGGAAGCAAAGCAGTACTTC
cdr3_aa: CASSSRGQEAKQYF

d_call: .
v_call: TRBV19
j_call: TRBJ2-1
cdr3_nt: TGTGCCACTGGGACGCTGGACAATGAGCAGTTCTTC
cdr3_aa: CATGTLDNEQFF

d_call: .
v_call: TRBV10-3
j_call: TRBJ2-3
cdr3_nt: TGTGCCATCAGTGAGTCGAATAACCCAGCTACGCAGTATTTT
cdr3_aa: CAISESNNPATQYF